This record concerns one T cell receptor beta chain sequence. Antigen unknown. The data are from a study of T cells after yellow fever vaccination. For the study at large: The fractions with low cell numbers were processed using SMART-Seq v4 Ultra Low Input.

CDR1 is SGHAT, CDR2 FQNNGV, per germline. V was clipped by 3 bases and J by 6 bases, with 19 bases between them. This CDR3 spans 16 amino acids. Study-level points and caveats: Reappearance after the booster was seen for most primary-vaccination clones, at 95% to 96% CD4 and more than 80% CD8. By day 5 rather than day 15, the secondary response had peaked, though it was weaker. Clonotypes shared by both compartments, CD4 and CD8, made up a small share.

TCRdb re-derived calls from the 5' RACE reads in MiXCR, one entry per CDR3 protein. The top ten hold around 19% of the sample, which has about 350,000 distinct CDR3 sequences, 11% seen once. The clonotype originates from a man in his late teens or twenties who received the YFV17D yellow fever vaccine. The J gene is TRBJ2-3, the V gene TRBV11-2; the D gene is possibly TRBD2 (6 bases). The starting material was PBMCs, obtained on the day of the first yellow fever vaccination. The CDR3 is CASSFWPGAAVDTQYF. CDR3 DNA: TGTGCCAGCAGCTTTTGGCCGGGAGCGGCAGTTGATACGCAGTATTTT.